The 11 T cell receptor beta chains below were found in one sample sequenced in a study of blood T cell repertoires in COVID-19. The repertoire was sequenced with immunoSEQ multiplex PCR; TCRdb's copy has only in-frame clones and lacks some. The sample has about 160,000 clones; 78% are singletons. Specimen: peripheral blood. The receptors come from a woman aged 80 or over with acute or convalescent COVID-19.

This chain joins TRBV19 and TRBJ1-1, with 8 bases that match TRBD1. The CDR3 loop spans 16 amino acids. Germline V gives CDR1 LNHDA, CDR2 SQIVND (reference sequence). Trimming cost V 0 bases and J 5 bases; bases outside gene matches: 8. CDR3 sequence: CASSIEAGGVVTEAFF. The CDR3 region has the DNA TGTGCCAGTAGTATAGAGGCAGGGGGCGTCGTGACTGAAGCTTTCTTT.

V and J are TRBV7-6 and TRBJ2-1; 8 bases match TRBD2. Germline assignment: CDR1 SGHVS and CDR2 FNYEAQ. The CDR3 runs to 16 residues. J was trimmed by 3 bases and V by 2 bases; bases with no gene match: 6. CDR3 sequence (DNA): TGTGCCAGCAGCTTACGGACTAGCCTCGTCTACAATGAGCAGTTCTTC. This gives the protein CASSLRTSLVYNEQFF.

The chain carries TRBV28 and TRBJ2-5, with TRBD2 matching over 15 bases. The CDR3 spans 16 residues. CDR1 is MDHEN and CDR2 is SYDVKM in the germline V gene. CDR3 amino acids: CVAGTSGRPGEETQYF. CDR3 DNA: TGTGTGGCTGGGACTAGCGGGAGGCCGGGAGAAGAGACCCAGTACTTC.

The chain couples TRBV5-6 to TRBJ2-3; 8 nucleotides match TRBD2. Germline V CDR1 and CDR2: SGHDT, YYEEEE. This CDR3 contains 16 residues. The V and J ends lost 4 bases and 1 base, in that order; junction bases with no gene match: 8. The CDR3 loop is CASSTGAGAGTDTQYF. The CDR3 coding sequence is TGTGCCAGCAGCACCGGAGCGGGGGCCGGCACAGATACGCAGTATTTT.

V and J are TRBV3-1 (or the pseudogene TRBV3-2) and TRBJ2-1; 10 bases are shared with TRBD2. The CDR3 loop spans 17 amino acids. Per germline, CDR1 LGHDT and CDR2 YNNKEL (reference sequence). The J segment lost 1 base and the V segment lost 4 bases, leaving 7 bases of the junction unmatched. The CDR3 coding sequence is TGTGCCAGCAGCCCCTTCCTAGCGGGAGTTTCCTACAATGAGCAGTTCTTC. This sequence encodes CASSPFLAGVSYNEQFF.

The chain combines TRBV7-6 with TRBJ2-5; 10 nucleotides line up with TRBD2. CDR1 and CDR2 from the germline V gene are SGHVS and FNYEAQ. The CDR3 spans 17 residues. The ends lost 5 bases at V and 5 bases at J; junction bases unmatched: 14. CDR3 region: CASSPQAGGNRRETQYF. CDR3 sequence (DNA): TGTGCCAGCAGCCCCCAAGCGGGGGGGAACCGCCGGGAGACCCAGTACTTC.

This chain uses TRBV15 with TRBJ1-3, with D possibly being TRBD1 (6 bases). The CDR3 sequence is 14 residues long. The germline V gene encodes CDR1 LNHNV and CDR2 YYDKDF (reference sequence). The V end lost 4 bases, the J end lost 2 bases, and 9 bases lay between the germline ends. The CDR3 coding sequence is TGTGCCACCAGCATCAGGGGTCCTGGAAACACCATATATTTT. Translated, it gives CATSIRGPGNTIYF. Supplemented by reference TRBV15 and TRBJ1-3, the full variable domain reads DAMVIQNPRYQVTQFGKPVTLSCSQTLNHNVMYWYQQKSSQAPKLLFHYYDKDFNNEADTPDNFQSRRPNTSFCFLDIRSPGLGDTAMYLCATSIRGPGNTIYFGEGSWLTVV.

The CDR3 DNA reads TGCGCCAGCAGCTTGGAGGGAGCCAGTAACTATGGCTACACCTTC. It translates to CASSLEGASNYGYTF. The V and J genes are TRBV5-1 and TRBJ1-2, with no clear D. This CDR3 has 15 amino acids. Germline CDR1 reads SGHRS; CDR2 reads YFSETQ. Between the trimmed V and J ends, which lost 0 bases and 1 base, there was a span of 10 bases.

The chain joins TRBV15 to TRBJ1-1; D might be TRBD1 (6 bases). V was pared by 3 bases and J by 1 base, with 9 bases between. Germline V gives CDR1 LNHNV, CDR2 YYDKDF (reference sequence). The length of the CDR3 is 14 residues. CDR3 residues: CATSSPTGNTEAFF. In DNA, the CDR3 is TGTGCCACCAGCAGCCCGACAGGGAACACTGAAGCTTTCTTT. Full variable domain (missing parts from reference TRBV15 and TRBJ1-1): DAMVIQNPRYQVTQFGKPVTLSCSQTLNHNVMYWYQQKSSQAPKLLFHYYDKDFNNEADTPDNFQSRRPNTSFCFLDIRSPGLGDTAMYLCATSSPTGNTEAFFGQGTRLTVV.

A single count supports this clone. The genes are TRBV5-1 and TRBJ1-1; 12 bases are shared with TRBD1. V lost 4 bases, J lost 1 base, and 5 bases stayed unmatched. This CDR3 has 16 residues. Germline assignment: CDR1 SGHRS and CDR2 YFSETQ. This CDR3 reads CASSGGQGARNTEAFF. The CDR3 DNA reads TGCGCCAGCAGCGGGGGACAGGGGGCGAGGAACACTGAAGCTTTCTTT.

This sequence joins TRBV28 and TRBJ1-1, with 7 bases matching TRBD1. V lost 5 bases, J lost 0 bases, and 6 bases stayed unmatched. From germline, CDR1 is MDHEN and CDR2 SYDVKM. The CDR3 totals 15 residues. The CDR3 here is CASSPNRGMNTEAFF. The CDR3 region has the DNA TGTGCCAGCAGTCCGAACAGGGGTATGAACACTGAAGCTTTCTTT.